The 21 T cell receptor beta chains below all came from one sample that was sequenced in a study of T cell responses to AZD1222 COVID-19 vaccine. Produced via immunoSEQ multiplex PCR; TCRdb's table is partial and in-frame only. The sample carries fewer than 150,000 clones, 87% recorded once. The sample in question was peripheral blood, obtained on day 0 of AZD1222 vaccination. These receptors all stem from an adult in good health.

V is TRBV2 and J is TRBJ2-7; TRBD1 might be the D (6 bases). CDR1 and CDR2 (germline): SNHLY, FYNNEI. Trimming took 8 bases from V and 2 from J, leaving 10 bases between them. The CDR3 is 12 amino acids. In nucleotides, the CDR3 is TGTGCCAGCCGACAGGATACCTACGAGCAGTACTTC. It yields the protein CASRQDTYEQYF.

This chain joins TRBV30 and TRBJ1-5; D call uncertain. Trimming removed 0 bases from V and 5 bases from J, with 11 bases in between. The CDR3 length is 14 residues. CDR1 and CDR2 (germline): GTSNPN, SVGIG (reference sequence). CDR3 nucleotides: TGTGCCTGGAGTGTAGGGTCTGGGGATCAGCCCCAGCATTTT. It codes for CAWSVGSGDQPQHF.

V usage is TRBV3-1 (or the pseudogene TRBV3-2) and J usage is TRBJ2-5; 11 bases fit TRBD2. Germline-derived CDR1 and CDR2 are LGHDT and YNNKEL (reference sequence). The CDR3 spans 16 residues. V lost 7 bases to trimming and J lost 1 base; unmatched junction nucleotides: 8. The CDR3 protein is CASTRGGTSGQETQYF. DNA for the CDR3: TGTGCCAGCACCAGAGGGGGGACTAGCGGCCAAGAGACCCAGTACTTC.

This clone was picked up one time. CDR3 DNA: TGCAGCGTTGGAGGGGCAAGCACTGAAGCTTTCTTT. This codes for CSVGGASTEAFF. The chain carries TRBV29-1 and TRBJ1-1, with a weak D call TRBD1 (5 bases). The CDR3 loop spans 12 amino acids. Trimming shortened V by 4 bases and J by 4 bases, and 10 bases separated the two germline ends. CDR1 SQVTM and CDR2 ANQGSEA come from the germline V gene.

This chain joins TRBV12-3 or TRBV12-4 and TRBJ1-1; perhaps TRBD1 as D (5 bases). Trimming took off 5 bases at V and 10 bases at J, with 17 bases between the two ends. This CDR3 is built from 13 residues. The CDR3 is CASSPRTPGGAFF. The DNA of the CDR3 is TGTGCCAGCAGTCCCAGGACTCCGGGGGGAGCTTTCTTT.

This chain's CDR3 is CASRGTGVGYTF. In DNA, the CDR3 is TGTGCCAGCAGGGGGACAGGGGTTGGCTACACCTTC. This chain joins TRBV28 and TRBJ1-2, with 10 bases lining up with TRBD1. The germline CDR1 and CDR2 sequences are MDHEN and SYDVKM. This CDR3 comprises 12 residues. V shed 6 bases and J 7 bases; nucleotides not matched to a gene: 2.

The gene calls are TRBV27 and TRBJ2-7; D is perhaps TRBD1 (5 bases). There are 13 residues in the CDR3. Germline V gives CDR1 MNHEY, CDR2 SMNVEV (reference sequence). The ends were cut back, 2 bases at V and 5 bases at J, with 10 bases in the middle. The CDR3 region has the DNA TGTGCCAGCAGTTTAAAGGGGCCCCACGAGCAGTACTTC. Residues: CASSLKGPHEQYF.

This clone was seen a handful of times. The rearrangement joins TRBV5-8 to TRBJ2-2, with a weak D call TRBD1 (6 bases). CDR3 length equals 15 residues. The V end lost 4 bases, the J end lost 1 base, and 11 bases lay between the germline ends. Germline CDR1 and CDR2: SGHTS and YDEGEE. Here the CDR3 reads CASSLQGLNTGELFF. CDR3 coding DNA: TGTGCCAGCAGCCTACAGGGATTGAACACCGGGGAGCTGTTTTTT.

The V call is TRBV5-4, the J call TRBJ1-4, with a tentative D call TRBD1 (6 bases). CDR3 length: 15 residues. V dropped 3 bases and J dropped 8 bases, with 17 bases sitting between them. CDR1 and CDR2 (germline): SGHNT, YYREEE (reference sequence). The CDR3 bases are TGTGCCAGCAGCTCTAGGGACACCCTACGGGAAAAACTGTTTTTT. Amino acid sequence: CASSSRDTLREKLFF.

The rearrangement uses TRBV15 and TRBJ1-1; unclear D gene. The germline gives CDR1 LNHNV, CDR2 YYDKDF (reference sequence). V lost 3 bases to trimming and J lost 2 bases, with 13 bases between them. The CDR3 has 15 residues. The CDR3 DNA reads as TGTGCCACCAGCAGCCACAGTTTCTCCAACACTGAAGCTTTCTTT. Its translation is CATSSHSFSNTEAFF.

The chain has TRBV5-5 and TRBJ2-7, with D unresolved. The CDR3 contains 11 residues. The V and J ends lost 7 bases and 2 bases respectively, with 7 bases between them. Germline lookup yields CDR1 SGHKS and CDR2 YYEKEE (reference sequence). CDR3 in amino acids: CASARTYEQYF. The CDR3 region has the DNA TGTGCCAGCGCTCGAACCTACGAGCAGTACTTC.

The genes are TRBV21-1 and TRBJ2-3. TRBV21-1 is a listed pseudogene. The CDR3 contains 10 residues. The CDR3 loop is CASSNCTQYF. The CDR3 DNA follows: TGTGCCAGCAGCAATTGTACGCAGTATTTT.

In this sample, this clone turned up once. The V and J genes are TRBV4-2 and TRBJ2-4; 8 bases fit TRBD2. This CDR3 contains 20 residues. The J segment lost 0 bases and the V segment lost 0 bases, leaving 13 bases of the junction unmatched. The germline gives CDR1 LGHNA, CDR2 YNFKEQ. The CDR3 region is CASSQDLASGGFLAKNIQYF. CDR3 in DNA: TGTGCCAGCAGCCAAGATCTTGCGAGCGGGGGATTCCTAGCCAAAAACATTCAGTACTTC.

The chain couples TRBV28 to TRBJ2-2; 8 bases agree with TRBD1. J gave up 4 bases and V 5 bases, and 3 bases lay outside the gene matches. CDR3 length equals 14 residues. Germline V gives CDR1 MDHEN, CDR2 SYDVKM. CDR3 in DNA: TGTGCCAGCAGTGGACAGGGCGGCACCGGGGAGCTGTTTTTT. Translation gives CASSGQGGTGELFF. Together with reference TRBV28 and TRBJ2-2, the CDR3 gives the full variable domain: DVKVTQSSRYLVKRTGEKVFLECVQDMDHENMFWYRQDPGLGLRLIYFSYDVKMKEKGDIPEGYSVSREKKERFSLILESASTNQTSMYLCASSGQGGTGELFFGEGSRLTVL.

The rearrangement joins TRBV6-5 to TRBJ1-1, with 8 bases fitting TRBD1. The length of the CDR3 is 15 residues. The V and J ends lost 5 bases and 1 base, in that order; junction bases with no gene match: 6. The germline gives CDR1 MNHEY, CDR2 SVGAGI. The DNA for the CDR3 is TGTGCCAGCAGTCGAAGACAGGGGACGAACACTGAAGCTTTCTTT. This codes for CASSRRQGTNTEAFF.

The chain couples TRBV2 to TRBJ1-2; 7 bases are shared with TRBD1. Germline lookup yields CDR1 SNHLY and CDR2 FYNNEI. This CDR3 is 14 amino acids long. With 6 bases clipped from V and 0 bases from J, the junction kept 4 bases outside the gene matches. The CDR3 bases are TGTGCCAGCAGAAGGGGACAGTCTAACTATGGCTACACCTTC. Its translation: CASRRGQSNYGYTF. The variable domain in full, completed from reference TRBV2 and TRBJ1-2, reads EPEVTQTPSHQVTQMGQEVILRCVPISNHLYFYWYRQILGQKVEFLVSFYNNEISEKSEIFDDQFSVERPDGSNFTLKIRSTKLEDSAMYFCASRRGQSNYGYTFGSGTRLTVV.

The chain employs TRBV18 and TRBJ2-5; no reliable D call. Trimming removed 2 bases at V and 2 bases at J, with 6 bases between. CDR3 length equals 13 residues. Germline CDR1 and CDR2: KGHSH and LQKENI. Here the CDR3 DNA reads TGTGCCAGCTCACCATCCCAGCAAGAGACCCAGTACTTC. This codes for CASSPSQQETQYF.

This chain links TRBV7-9 with TRBJ2-7; 8 bases are shared with TRBD1. Per the germline V gene, CDR1 is SEHNR and CDR2 is FQNEAQ (reference sequence). The junction had 7 bases not matched to a gene; V was cut back by 5 bases and J by 7 bases. The CDR3 has 13 residues. This CDR3 reads CASSPPDREEQYF. In DNA, the CDR3 is TGTGCCAGCAGCCCCCCGGACAGGGAGGAGCAGTACTTC.

This clone was seen only a few times. The rearrangement links TRBV9 to TRBJ2-5; no definite D call. CDR3 length: 13 amino acids. Trimming shortened V by 4 bases and J by 3 bases, and 10 bases separated the two germline ends. Per germline, CDR1 SGDLS and CDR2 YYNGEE. The CDR3 DNA reads TGTGCCAGCAGCATAACGGTGGAAGAGACCCAGTACTTC. Protein: CASSITVEETQYF.

CDR3 loop: CASTDTNSPLHF. The CDR3, as DNA: TGTGCCAGCACCGATACAAATTCACCCCTCCACTTT. The chain joins TRBV28 to TRBJ1-6, with unresolved D. The CDR3 spans 12 residues. V was trimmed by 7 bases and J by 7 bases, leaving 8 bases between them. Germline V gene sequence: CDR1 MDHEN, CDR2 SYDVKM.

The chain uses TRBV6-5 and TRBJ2-5, with D maybe TRBD1 (5 bases). The CDR3 sequence is 13 residues long. V lost 7 bases and J 7 bases, leaving 16 bases between the germline ends. CDR1 MNHEY and CDR2 SVGAGI come from the germline V gene. The CDR3, as DNA: TGTGCCAGCAACCAGGGTGGTTTAGTGACCCAGTACTTC. Translated: CASNQGGLVTQYF.